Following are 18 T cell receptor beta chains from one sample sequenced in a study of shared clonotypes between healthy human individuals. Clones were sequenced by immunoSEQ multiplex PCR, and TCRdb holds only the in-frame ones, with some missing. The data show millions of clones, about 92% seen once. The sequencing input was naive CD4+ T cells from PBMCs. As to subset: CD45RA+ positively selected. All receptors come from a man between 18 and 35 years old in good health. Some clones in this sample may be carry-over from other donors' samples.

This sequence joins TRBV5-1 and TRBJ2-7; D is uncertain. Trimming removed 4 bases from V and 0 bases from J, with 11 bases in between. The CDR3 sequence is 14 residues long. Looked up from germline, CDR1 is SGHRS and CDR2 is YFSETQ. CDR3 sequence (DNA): TGCGCCAGCAGCGTTGTGGGGAACTCCTACGAGCAGTACTTC. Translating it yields CASSVVGNSYEQYF.

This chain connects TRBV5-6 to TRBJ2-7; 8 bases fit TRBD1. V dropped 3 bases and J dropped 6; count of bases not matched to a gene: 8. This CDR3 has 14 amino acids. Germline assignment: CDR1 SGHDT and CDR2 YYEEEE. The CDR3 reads CASSSDTGGGEQYF. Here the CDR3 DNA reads TGTGCCAGCAGCTCAGATACAGGGGGAGGCGAGCAGTACTTC.

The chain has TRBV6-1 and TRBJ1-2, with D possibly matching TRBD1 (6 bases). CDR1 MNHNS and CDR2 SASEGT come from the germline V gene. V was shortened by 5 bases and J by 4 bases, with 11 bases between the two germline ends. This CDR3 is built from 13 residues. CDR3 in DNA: TGTGCCAGCAGTACAAGGGACATCTATGGCTACACCTTC. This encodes CASSTRDIYGYTF.

Written as DNA, the CDR3 is TGTGCCAGTAGTATACGGGCTCTCTTGGACGAGCAGTACTTC. Amino acids: CASSIRALLDEQYF. J is TRBJ2-7 and V is TRBV19; D is undetermined. Germline-derived CDR1 and CDR2 are LNHDA and SQIVND (reference sequence). Deletions cut 2 bases from V and 5 bases from J, with 13 bases between. This CDR3 is 14 amino acids long.

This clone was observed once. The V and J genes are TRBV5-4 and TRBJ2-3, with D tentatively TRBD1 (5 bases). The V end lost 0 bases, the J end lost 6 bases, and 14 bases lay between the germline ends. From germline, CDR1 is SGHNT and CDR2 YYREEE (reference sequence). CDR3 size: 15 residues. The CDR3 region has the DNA TGTGCCAGCAGCTTGGGTACAGGCCCTGGTGATACGCAGTATTTT. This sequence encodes CASSLGTGPGDTQYF. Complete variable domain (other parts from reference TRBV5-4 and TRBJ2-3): ETGVTQSPTHLIKTRGQQVTLRCSSQSGHNTVSWYQQALGQGPQFIFQYYREEENGRGNFPPRFSGLQFPNYSSELNVNALELDDSALYLCASSLGTGPGDTQYFGPGTRLTVL.

The chain's CDR3 is CSVSRDRSYNEQFF. The DNA for the CDR3 is TGCAGCGTCTCCAGGGACCGCTCCTACAATGAGCAGTTCTTC. The V call is TRBV29-1, the J call TRBJ2-1, with D possibly being TRBD1 or TRBD2 (5 bases each). The CDR3 consists of 14 residues. Deletions cut 6 bases from V and 0 bases from J, with 12 bases between. The germline V gene has CDR1 SQVTM and CDR2 ANQGSEA.

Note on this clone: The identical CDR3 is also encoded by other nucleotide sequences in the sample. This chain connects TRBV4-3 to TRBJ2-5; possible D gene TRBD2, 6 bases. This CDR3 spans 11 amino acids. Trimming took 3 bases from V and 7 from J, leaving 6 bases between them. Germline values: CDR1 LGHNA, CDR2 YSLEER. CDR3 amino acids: CASSQGGTQYF. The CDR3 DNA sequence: TGCGCCAGCAGCCAGGGGGGGACCCAGTACTTC.

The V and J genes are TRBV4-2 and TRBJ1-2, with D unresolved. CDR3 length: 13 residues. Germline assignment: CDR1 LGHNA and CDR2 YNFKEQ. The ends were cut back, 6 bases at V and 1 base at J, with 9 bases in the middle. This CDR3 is CASSTDFNYGYTF. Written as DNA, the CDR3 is TGTGCCAGCAGTACAGACTTTAACTATGGCTACACCTTC.

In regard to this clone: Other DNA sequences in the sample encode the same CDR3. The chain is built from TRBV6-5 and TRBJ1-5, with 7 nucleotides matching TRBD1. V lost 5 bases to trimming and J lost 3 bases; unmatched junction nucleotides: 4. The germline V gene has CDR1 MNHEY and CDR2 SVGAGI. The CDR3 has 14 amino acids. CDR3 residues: CASSRQGLNQPQHF. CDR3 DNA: TGTGCCAGCAGTAGACAGGGCCTCAATCAGCCCCAGCATTTT.

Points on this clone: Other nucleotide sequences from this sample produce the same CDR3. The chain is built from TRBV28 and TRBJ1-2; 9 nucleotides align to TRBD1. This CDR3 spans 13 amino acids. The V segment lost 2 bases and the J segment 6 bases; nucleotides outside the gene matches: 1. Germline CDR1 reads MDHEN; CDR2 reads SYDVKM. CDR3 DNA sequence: TGTGCCAGCAGTTTAACAGGGGGCGATGGCTACACCTTC. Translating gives CASSLTGGDGYTF.

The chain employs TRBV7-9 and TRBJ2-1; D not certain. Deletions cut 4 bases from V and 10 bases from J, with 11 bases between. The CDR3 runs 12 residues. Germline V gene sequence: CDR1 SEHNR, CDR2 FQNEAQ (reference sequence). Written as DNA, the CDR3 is TGTGCCAGCAGCTCGAGGTTAGGGGAGCAGTTCTTC. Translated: CASSSRLGEQFF.

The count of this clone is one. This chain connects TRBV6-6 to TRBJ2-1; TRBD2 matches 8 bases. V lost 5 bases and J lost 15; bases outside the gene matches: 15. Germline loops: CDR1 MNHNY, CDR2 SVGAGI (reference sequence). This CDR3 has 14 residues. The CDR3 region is CASSTPLSTSGPFF. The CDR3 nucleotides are TGTGCCAGCAGTACCCCTCTTTCTACTAGCGGCCCGTTCTTC.

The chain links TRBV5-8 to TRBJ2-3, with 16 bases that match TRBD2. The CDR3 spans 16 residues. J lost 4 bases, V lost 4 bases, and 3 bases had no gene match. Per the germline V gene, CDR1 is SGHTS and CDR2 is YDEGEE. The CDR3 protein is CASSPGLAGGSDTQYF. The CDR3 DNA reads TGTGCCAGCAGCCCGGGACTAGCGGGAGGGTCAGATACGCAGTATTTT.

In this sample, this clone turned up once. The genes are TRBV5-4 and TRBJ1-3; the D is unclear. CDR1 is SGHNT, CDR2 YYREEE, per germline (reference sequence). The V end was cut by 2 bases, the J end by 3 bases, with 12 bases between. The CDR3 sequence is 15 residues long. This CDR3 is CASSFGRTGGNTIYF. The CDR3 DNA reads TGTGCCAGCAGCTTCGGCAGGACCGGTGGAAACACCATATATTTT.

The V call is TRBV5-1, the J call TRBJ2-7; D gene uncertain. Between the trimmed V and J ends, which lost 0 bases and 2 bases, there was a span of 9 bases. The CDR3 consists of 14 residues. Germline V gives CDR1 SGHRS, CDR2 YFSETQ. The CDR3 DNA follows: TGCGCCAGCAGCTTGGTTGCAGTCACCTACGAGCAGTACTTC. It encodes CASSLVAVTYEQYF.

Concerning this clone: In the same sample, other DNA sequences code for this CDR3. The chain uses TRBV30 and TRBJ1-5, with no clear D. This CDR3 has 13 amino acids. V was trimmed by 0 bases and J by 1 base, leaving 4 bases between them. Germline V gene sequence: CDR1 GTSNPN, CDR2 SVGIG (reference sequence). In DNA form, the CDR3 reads TGTGCCTGGAGTGTCAAGAGCAATCAGCCCCAGCATTTT. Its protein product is CAWSVKSNQPQHF. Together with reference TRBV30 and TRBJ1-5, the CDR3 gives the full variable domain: SQTIHQWPATLVQPVGSPLSLECTVEGTSNPNLYWYRQAAGRGLQLLFYSVGIGQISSEVPQNLSASRPQDRQFILSSKKLLLSDSGFYLCAWSVKSNQPQHFGDGTRLSIL.

In DNA form, the CDR3 reads TGTGCCAGCAGACCAGGACAGGGAAACTATGGCTACACCTTC. This codes for CASRPGQGNYGYTF. The chain is built from TRBV6-4 and TRBJ1-2; 8 positions agree with TRBD1. After removal of 6 bases from V and 2 bases from J, the junction contained 5 bases not matched to a gene. Germline V gene data show CDR1 as MRHNA and CDR2 as SNTAGT. This CDR3 spans 14 amino acids.

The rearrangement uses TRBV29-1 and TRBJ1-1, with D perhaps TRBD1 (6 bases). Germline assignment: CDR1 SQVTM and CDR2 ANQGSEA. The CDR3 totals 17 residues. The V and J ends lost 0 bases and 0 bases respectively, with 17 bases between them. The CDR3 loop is CSVEDIRGGFVNTEAFF. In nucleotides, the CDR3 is TGCAGCGTTGAAGATATAAGGGGGGGCTTCGTGAACACTGAAGCTTTCTTT.